This T cell receptor (beta chain) was documented in a study of cytomegalovirus exposure and HLA in healthy donors. Study-wide findings and caveats: The classifier, whose performance was assessed in both the original and validation cohorts, reportedly diagnosed cytomegalovirus status with high specificity and sensitivity. Most likely, a cluster of highly shared sequence variants arose as a sequencing artifact. Investigators reported fewer than 200 TCR beta chains as tied to cytomegalovirus.

13 Jbeta primers and 60 Vbeta primers were used for the PCR. Profiling relied on immunoSEQ multiplex PCR, and the TCRdb table lists in-frame clones only, not all of them. The sample has 80,000 to 130,000 clones; 75% are singletons. Trimming cost V 2 bases and J 8 bases, with 24 bases left between them. The CDR3 is 18 residues long. The germline V gene has CDR1 LNHDA and CDR2 SQIVND (reference sequence). The donors, nominally healthy at sampling, likely had unrecorded immune exposures. Regarding this clone: Its matching antigen is unknown.

Specimen: PBMCs. V usage is TRBV19 and J usage is TRBJ1-4; a possible D gene is TRBD1 (6 bases). This clonotype originated in a male donor in good health and CMV-seropositive. The CDR3 nucleotides read TGTGCCAGTAGTATATCCCCGCGACAGGCCAATAGATGGGAAAAACTGTTTTTT. This sequence encodes CASSISPRQANRWEKLFF.